This entry lists 25 T cell receptor beta chains sequenced from one sample in a study of vaccination and CD4 T cells after COVID-19. Using its own MiXCR run on the PCR reads, TCRdb lists one record per CDR3 protein. Of 20,000 to 30,000 distinct CDR3 sequences in the sample, approximately 51% were seen once. This specimen consisted of CD4+ T cells from blood, obtained before SARS-CoV-2 vaccination. These receptors were obtained from a human donor who had recovered from COVID-19.

This clonotype was counted a few times. This chain links TRBV20-1 with TRBJ1-5; perhaps TRBD1 as D (6 bases). The CDR3 length is 14 residues. V lost 3 bases and J 6 bases, leaving 15 bases between the germline ends. Germline V gene lookup returns CDR1 DFQATT and CDR2 SNEGSKA (reference sequence). The CDR3 DNA is TGCAGTGCTAGTGAGGGGGGACGGGGTCAGCCCCAGCATTTT. Residues: CSASEGGRGQPQHF.

The V call is TRBV19, the J call TRBJ1-1, with D perhaps TRBD1 (5 bases). Germline V gene lookup returns CDR1 LNHDA and CDR2 SQIVND (reference sequence). The CDR3 length is 14 residues. The V end was cut by 4 bases, the J end by 4 bases, with 13 bases between. The CDR3 loop reads CASSTPGGGTEAFF. DNA of the CDR3: TGTGCCAGTAGTACCCCGGGGGGGGGCACTGAAGCTTTCTTT.

The rearrangement uses TRBV5-6 and TRBJ2-6, with D possibly being TRBD1 or TRBD2 (5 bases each). Looked up from germline, CDR1 is SGHDT and CDR2 is YYEEEE. V lost 1 base and J 3 bases, leaving 17 bases between the germline ends. The CDR3 is 18 residues long. The CDR3 loop is CASSLRDGDVFGANVLTF. DNA for the CDR3: TGTGCCAGCAGCTTGCGGGACGGGGATGTGTTTGGGGCCAACGTCCTGACTTTC.

V and J are TRBV7-3 and TRBJ2-5; possibly TRBD2 for D (6 bases). The CDR3 is 15 residues long. V dropped 5 bases and J dropped 4 bases, with 17 bases sitting between them. Germline V CDR1 and CDR2: SGHTA, FQGTGA. CDR3 coding DNA: TGTGCCAGCAGCCGTCAAAGCGGGTTAGGAGAGACCCAGTACTTC. Protein product: CASSRQSGLGETQYF.

The V gene is TRBV7-7, the J gene TRBJ2-5; 7 bases map to TRBD2. The V gene end was trimmed by 5 bases and the J gene end by 2 bases; junction bases not matched to a gene: 8. The CDR3 runs 15 residues. The germline gives CDR1 SSHAT, CDR2 FNYEAQ (reference sequence). This chain's CDR3 is CASSAISAGQETQYF. DNA of the CDR3: TGTGCCAGCAGCGCCATTTCAGCGGGGCAAGAGACCCAGTACTTC.

This clonotype was detected a few times. This chain joins TRBV2 and TRBJ2-5, with D possibly being TRBD1 (6 bases). With 5 bases removed from V and 1 base from J, the gap between germline ends came to 11 bases. Germline assignment: CDR1 SNHLY and CDR2 FYNNEI. The CDR3 is 14 residues long. This chain's CDR3 is CASSPRQVQETQYF. DNA for the CDR3: TGTGCCAGCAGTCCACGACAGGTCCAAGAGACCCAGTACTTC.

This clonotype was seen just once. V gene TRBV28 combines with J gene TRBJ2-2, with D perhaps TRBD1 (6 bases). The CDR3 loop spans 16 amino acids. V was cut by 5 bases and J by 1 base, with 14 bases left in between. CDR1 and CDR2 (germline): MDHEN, SYDVKM. This chain's CDR3 is CASSPRQALNTGELFF. The DNA of the CDR3 is TGTGCCAGCAGTCCTAGACAGGCCCTGAACACCGGGGAGCTGTTTTTT. The entire variable domain, with the rest obtained from reference TRBV28 and TRBJ2-2, is as follows: DVKVTQSSRYLVKRTGEKVFLECVQDMDHENMFWYRQDPGLGLRLIYFSYDVKMKEKGDIPEGYSVSREKKERFSLILESASTNQTSMYLCASSPRQALNTGELFFGEGSRLTVL.

This chain joins TRBV4-1 and TRBJ2-2; TRBD1 might be the D (5 bases). Trimming stripped 0 bases from V and 5 bases from J, with 10 bases between. CDR3 length: 15 amino acids. CDR1 is MGHRA, CDR2 YSYEKL, per germline. The CDR3 protein is CASSQEVGQTGELFF. CDR3 DNA: TGCGCCAGCAGCCAAGAAGTGGGGCAGACCGGGGAGCTGTTTTTT.

This clonotype was seen only a few times. The chain couples TRBV23-1 to TRBJ2-3, with D unresolved. TRBV23-1 is flagged as an ORF with uncertain function. V was trimmed by 1 base and J by 6 bases, leaving 11 bases between them. This CDR3 spans 14 amino acids. CDR3 DNA sequence: TGCGCCAGCAGTCAATTAGGCGTGAAGGATACGCAGTATTTT. As protein: CASSQLGVKDTQYF.

J is TRBJ2-7 and V is TRBV29-1; the D call may be TRBD1 or TRBD2 (5 bases each). There are 12 residues in the CDR3. The V gene lost 4 bases and the J gene lost 3 bases, with 10 bases spanning the gap. Germline assignment: CDR1 SQVTM and CDR2 ANQGSEA. The CDR3 spells CSVGGVNYEQYF. CDR3 bases: TGCAGCGTTGGAGGGGTCAACTACGAGCAGTACTTC.

The chain recombines TRBV6-1 with TRBJ1-6; a possible D gene is TRBD1 (5 bases). CDR3 length equals 13 residues. The V gene's germline CDR1 is MNHNS and CDR2 SASEGT. V lost 7 bases and J 6 bases, leaving 10 bases between the germline ends. The CDR3 loop is CASNRDGNSPLHF. The CDR3 DNA sequence: TGTGCCAGCAATCGGGACGGTAATTCACCCCTCCACTTT.

The chain combines TRBV6-1 with TRBJ1-1, with a possible D match to TRBD1 (5 bases). Between the trimmed V and J ends, which lost 6 bases and 4 bases, there was a span of 12 bases. The CDR3 spans 13 residues. Germline V CDR1 and CDR2: MNHNS, SASEGT. CDR3 sequence reads: CASRVRDLTEAFF. DNA for the CDR3: TGTGCCAGCAGAGTGCGGGACCTCACTGAAGCTTTCTTT.

The V and J genes are TRBV2 and TRBJ2-3; 7 bases are shared with TRBD2. The V gene's germline CDR1 is SNHLY and CDR2 FYNNEI. This CDR3 contains 13 residues. Unmatched junction bases numbered 6, after V lost 3 bases and J lost 9 bases. The CDR3 DNA sequence: TGTGCCAGCAGTGACGGGCGGGAGTCCACGCAGTATTTT. Translating gives CASSDGRESTQYF.

V usage is TRBV24-1 and J usage is TRBJ2-2; the D is unclear. V lost 7 bases and J lost 0, with 14 bases in between. CDR1 is KGHDR, CDR2 SFDVKD, per germline. There are 16 residues in the CDR3. In DNA form, the CDR3 reads TGTGCCACCAGCCCCCCGTTCCAAGCGAACACCGGGGAGCTGTTTTTT. This codes for CATSPPFQANTGELFF.

The chain uses TRBV19 and TRBJ2-5; tentatively, D is TRBD2 (5 bases). This CDR3 comprises 14 residues. Per germline, CDR1 LNHDA and CDR2 SQIVND (reference sequence). V lost 4 bases and J 1 base, leaving 10 bases between the germline ends. Written as DNA, the CDR3 is TGTGCCAGTAGTAAATCGGGGTCCCAAGAGACCCAGTACTTC. Protein: CASSKSGSQETQYF.

This clonotype was seen more than once but under ten times. This sequence joins TRBV7-2 and TRBJ1-2; possible D gene TRBD1, 6 bases. Germline CDR1 is SGHTA and CDR2 is FQGNSA. The CDR3 spans 15 residues. V lost 2 bases to trimming and J lost 5 bases, with 15 bases between them. The CDR3 here is CASSLSGAPAYGYTF. In nucleotides, the CDR3 is TGTGCCAGCAGCTTATCGGGGGCCCCAGCTTATGGCTACACCTTC. Filled out from reference TRBV7-2 and TRBJ1-2, the complete variable domain reads GAGVSQSPSNKVTEKGKDVELRCDPISGHTALYWYRQSLGQGLEFLIYFQGNSAPDKSGLPSDRFSAERTGGSVSTLTIQRTQQEDSAVYLCASSLSGAPAYGYTFGSGTRLTVV.

The J gene is TRBJ1-2, the V gene TRBV4-3; TRBD1 might be the D (5 bases). Trimming took off 1 base at V and 6 bases at J, with 15 bases between the two ends. This CDR3 comprises 15 residues. From germline, CDR1 is LGHNA and CDR2 YSLEER. The CDR3 reads CASSQVHTGLNGYTF. The DNA of the CDR3 is TGCGCCAGCAGCCAAGTACACACAGGTCTGAATGGCTACACCTTC.

J is TRBJ2-1 and V is TRBV20-1, with 9 bases that match TRBD2. This CDR3 is built from 13 residues. J was trimmed by 8 bases and V by 5 bases; bases with no gene match: 7. The germline CDR1 and CDR2 sequences are DFQATT and SNEGSKA (reference sequence). The chain's CDR3 is CSAGSGSVDEQFF. The CDR3 region has the DNA TGCAGTGCTGGTAGCGGGAGTGTTGATGAGCAGTTCTTC.

The table lists this clonotype with a few counts. The chain uses TRBV20-1 and TRBJ2-7; tentatively, D is TRBD2 (6 bases). The CDR3 is made up of 12 amino acids. CDR1 is DFQATT and CDR2 is SNEGSKA in the germline V gene (reference sequence). The V gene lost 3 bases and the J gene lost 3 bases, with 9 bases spanning the gap. The CDR3 protein is CSASGRIYEQYF. The CDR3 DNA follows: TGCAGTGCTAGCGGGAGAATCTACGAGCAGTACTTC.

This clonotype showed up just a few times. The chain is built from TRBV6-1 and TRBJ2-5; D unclear. Trimming took off 1 base at V and 4 bases at J, with 1 base between the two ends. This CDR3 has 11 amino acids. Germline V lookup: CDR1 MNHNS, CDR2 SASEGT. CDR3 nucleotides: TGTGCCAGCAGTGAAGGAGAGACCCAGTACTTC. Its protein is CASSEGETQYF.

V gene TRBV6-1 combines with J gene TRBJ2-7, with D tentatively TRBD1 (6 bases). Trimming left V 2 bases short and J 0 bases short, with 17 bases between. The CDR3 totals 17 residues. Germline values: CDR1 MNHNS, CDR2 SASEGT. CDR3 DNA: TGTGCCAGCAGTGAAAAAGGGGGTAGCGTAGACTCCTACGAGCAGTACTTC. Protein sequence: CASSEKGGSVDSYEQYF.

The gene calls are TRBV6-1 and TRBJ1-5, with TRBD1 identical over 9 bases. The CDR3 loop spans 15 amino acids. V was clipped by 5 bases and J by 1 base; unmatched bases: 3. CDR1 and CDR2 from the germline V gene are MNHNS and SASEGT. CDR3 amino acids: CASSKGQGSNQPQHF. The CDR3, as DNA: TGTGCCAGCAGTAAGGGACAGGGCAGCAATCAGCCCCAGCATTTT.

The chain employs TRBV19 and TRBJ2-1; D is possibly TRBD1 or TRBD2 (6 bases each). The V end lost 1 base, the J end lost 9 bases, and 16 bases lay between the germline ends. Per germline, CDR1 LNHDA and CDR2 SQIVND (reference sequence). This CDR3 comprises 15 residues. The CDR3 region is CASSIGAAQGGEQFF. In DNA form, the CDR3 reads TGTGCCAGTAGTATAGGGGCGGCACAGGGAGGTGAGCAGTTCTTC.

The genes are TRBV5-4 and TRBJ2-1; 8 bases are a match to TRBD2. This CDR3 spans 15 amino acids. Germline CDR1 and CDR2: SGHNT and YYREEE (reference sequence). Trimming at V came to 3 bases and at J to 7 bases, leaving 9 bases not matched to a gene. The CDR3 reads CASSSGTSPINEQFF. The CDR3 region has the DNA TGTGCCAGCAGCTCCGGGACTAGTCCTATAAATGAGCAGTTCTTC.

The chain couples TRBV7-9 to TRBJ2-1, with D possibly matching TRBD1 (5 bases). The CDR3 runs 14 residues. V shed 2 bases and J shed 2 bases, with 7 bases lying between them. Germline assignment: CDR1 SEHNR and CDR2 FQNEAQ (reference sequence). CDR3 sequence reads: CASSLSGTYNEQFF. The CDR3, as DNA: TGTGCCAGCAGCTTATCAGGGACCTACAATGAGCAGTTCTTC.